These T cell receptor beta chains were read from a single sample in a study of blood T cell repertoires in COVID-19. The data were produced by immunoSEQ multiplex PCR, yet TCRdb's version contains in-frame clones alone and is incomplete. The sample lists under 60,000 clones; roughly four fifths were seen once. The sample was peripheral blood. The receptors come from a man aged 35 to 55 with acute or convalescent COVID-19. Both conserved end residues are part of each CDR3. Each record gives: V gene, J gene, D gene, clone size, CDR3 protein, CDR3 DNA. A D gene is named only where the DNA matches it firmly. Expanded clones are given a class, and other clones once, few, many or no size at all.

>TRBV28|TRBJ2-3|TRBD2|NA
CASSSASGFADTQYF
TGTGCCAGCAGTTCAGCTAGCGGGTTCGCAGATACGCAGTATTTT
>TRBV5-1|TRBJ2-7|NA|few
CASSSTGHYEQYF
TGCGCCAGCAGCTCAACAGGTCACTACGAGCAGTACTTC
>TRBV3-1/TRBV3-2|TRBJ1-3|NA|NA
CASSQDRGSAYF
TGTGCCAGCAGCCAAGACAGGGGTTCCGCGTATTTT
>TRBV18|TRBJ2-1|TRBD2|NA
CASSPPRASSGGPRSYNEQFF
TGTGCCAGCTCACCACCGAGGGCTTCTAGCGGGGGGCCCCGCTCCTACAATGAGCAGTTCTTC
>TRBV9|TRBJ1-3|NA|NA
CASSVDTRGGFSGNTIYF
TGTGCCAGCAGCGTAGACACGAGGGGGGGCTTCTCTGGAAACACCATATATTTT
>TRBV9|TRBJ1-6|TRBD1|NA
CASSDGTDYSPLHF
TGTGCCAGCAGCGACGGGACAGATTATTCACCCCTCCACTTT
>TRBV9|TRBJ2-2|NA|few
CASSVSAGELFF
TGTGCCAGCAGCGTATCCGCCGGGGAGCTGTTTTTT
>TRBV7-9|TRBJ2-5|TRBD2|once
CASSLGASGETQYF
TGTGCCAGCAGCTTAGGGGCTAGCGGGGAGACCCAGTACTTC
>TRBV12-3/TRBV12-4|TRBJ2-1|TRBD2|NA
CASSLRGRKQFF
TGTGCCAGCAGTTTGCGGGGGAGGAAGCAGTTCTTC
>TRBV24-1|TRBJ1-2|TRBD1|few
CATSDVTYRGANYGYTF
TGTGCCACCAGTGATGTGACTTACAGGGGCGCTAACTATGGCTACACCTTC
>TRBV5-1|TRBJ1-3|NA|NA
CASSLGFGQGTGNTIYF
TGCGCCAGCAGCTTGGGGTTTGGGCAGGGGACTGGAAACACCATATATTTT
>TRBV10-1|TRBJ2-1|TRBD2|NA
CASSESPSGGQNEQFF
TGCGCCAGCAGTGAGTCCCCGAGCGGGGGGCAGAATGAGCAGTTCTTC
>TRBV18|TRBJ1-1|NA|NA
CASSPGTRGMNTEAFF
TGTGCCAGCTCACCAGGGACTCGGGGTATGAACACTGAAGCTTTCTTT
>TRBV30|TRBJ1-6|NA|NA
CAWTPTGRSPLHF
TGTGCCTGGACCCCTACAGGCCGCTCACCCCTCCACTTT
>TRBV5-1|TRBJ1-6|NA|few
CASSLNSYNSPLHF
TGCGCCAGCAGCTTGAACAGCTATAATTCACCCCTCCACTTT
>TRBV11-3|TRBJ2-2|TRBD1|once
CASSRQGPINTGELFF
TGTGCCAGCAGCAGACAGGGCCCGATTAACACCGGGGAGCTGTTTTTT
>TRBV5-1|TRBJ2-7|TRBD2|NA
CASSLLAGSGEQYF
TGCGCCAGCAGCTTACTAGCGGGGTCGGGCGAGCAGTACTTC
>TRBV6-5|TRBJ1-4|NA|NA
CASSSGDINEKLFF
TGTGCCAGCAGTTCAGGGGACATTAATGAAAAACTGTTTTTT
>TRBV7-2|TRBJ1-2|NA|NA
CASSLDRDGGYTF
TGTGCCAGCAGCTTAGACAGGGACGGCGGCTACACCTTC
>TRBV7-6|TRBJ2-2|TRBD1|NA
CASSPSSGQGNTGELFF
TGTGCCAGCAGCCCCTCCTCGGGACAGGGGAACACCGGGGAGCTGTTTTTT
>TRBV28|TRBJ2-7|TRBD1|NA
CASSLPGQGAWREQYF
TGTGCCAGCAGTTTACCCGGACAGGGGGCTTGGCGGGAGCAGTACTTC
>TRBV25-1|TRBJ1-4|NA|NA
CASSTPRRGNGEKLFF
TGTGCCAGCAGTACCCCACGAAGGGGGAATGGTGAAAAACTGTTTTTT
>TRBV10-3|TRBJ1-1|TRBD1|once
CAISDGTGMTEAFF
TGTGCCATCAGTGACGGGACAGGGATGACTGAAGCTTTCTTT
>TRBV24-1|TRBJ2-6|NA|NA
CATSRASGANVLTF
TGTGCCACCAGCAGGGCCTCTGGGGCCAACGTCCTGACTTTC
>TRBV2|TRBJ1-5|NA|NA
CASSEHRDGNQPQHF
TGTGCCAGCAGTGAACACAGGGATGGCAATCAGCCCCAGCATTTT
>TRBV19|TRBJ1-1|TRBD1|NA
CASTLIRTGGTEAFF
TGTGCCAGTACCCTCATTCGGACAGGGGGCACTGAAGCTTTCTTT
>TRBV12-3/TRBV12-4|TRBJ2-6|NA|NA
CATRSSGANVLTF
TGTGCCACACGGAGCTCTGGGGCCAACGTCCTGACTTTC
>TRBV12-3/TRBV12-4|TRBJ1-1|NA|NA
CASSSQTSTEAFF
TGTGCCAGCAGCTCCCAGACAAGCACTGAAGCTTTCTTT
>TRBV5-1|TRBJ2-5|NA|NA
CASSSGGTKKETQYF
TGCGCCAGCAGCTCCGGGGGTACGAAAAAAGAGACCCAGTACTTC
>TRBV28|TRBJ1-4|TRBD1|NA
CASSLPRGSGEKLFF
TGTGCCAGCAGTTTACCCAGGGGGAGTGGAGAAAAACTGTTTTTT
>TRBV12-5|TRBJ1-3|TRBD1|few
CASGSGDSRNTIYF
TGTGCTAGTGGGTCTGGGGACAGCAGAAACACCATATATTTT
>TRBV7-7|TRBJ2-1|TRBD2|NA
CASSLSSGGGEQFF
TGTGCCAGCAGCTTATCTAGCGGGGGAGGTGAGCAGTTCTTC
>TRBV6-5|TRBJ2-1|NA|NA
CASSYLQGRYNEQFF
TGTGCCAGCAGTTACTTACAGGGTCGCTACAATGAGCAGTTCTTC
>TRBV6-5|TRBJ1-2|NA|NA
CASSTLTTVDYGYTF
TGTGCCAGCAGTACCCTCACGACAGTCGACTATGGCTACACCTTC
>TRBV18|TRBJ2-3|NA|NA
CASSPPGQRRTQYF
TGTGCCAGCTCACCACCGGGGCAAAGAAGAACGCAGTATTTT
>TRBV19|TRBJ1-2|NA|NA
CASRSDSLYGYTF
TGTGCCAGTAGATCCGACAGCCTCTATGGCTACACCTTC
>TRBV5-6|TRBJ2-5|TRBD1|NA
CASSKSLGRGGRETQYF
TGTGCCAGCAGCAAGTCGTTGGGGCGAGGGGGCCGAGAGACCCAGTACTTC
>TRBV3-1/TRBV3-2|TRBJ1-1|TRBD1|few
CASSPPGQGMSEAFF
TGTGCCAGCAGCCCACCGGGACAGGGGATGTCTGAAGCTTTCTTT
>TRBV6-2/TRBV6-3|TRBJ1-2|NA|NA
CASSPLYTYDRNYGYTF
TGTGCCAGCAGTCCCCTCTACACGTATGACAGAAACTATGGCTACACCTTC
>TRBV18|TRBJ1-4|NA|NA
CASSHRAGATNEKLFF
TGTGCCAGCTCACATCGGGCCGGGGCAACTAATGAAAAACTGTTTTTT
>TRBV5-1|TRBJ1-5|TRBD1|NA
CASSPGQGYQPQHF
TGCGCCAGCAGCCCGGGACAGGGGTATCAGCCCCAGCATTTT
>TRBV2|TRBJ2-1|TRBD1|NA
CASSDEQGSYNEQFF
TGTGCCAGCAGTGACGAACAGGGGTCCTACAATGAGCAGTTCTTC
>TRBV5-1|TRBJ2-4|TRBD2|once
CASSDRGGPGNIQYF
TGCGCCAGCAGTGACCGGGGGGGCCCTGGAAACATTCAGTACTTC
>TRBV6-5|TRBJ1-6|TRBD1|NA
CASSIPGQGNSPLHF
TGTGCCAGCAGCATTCCGGGACAGGGGAATTCACCCCTCCACTTT
>TRBV29-1|TRBJ1-2|NA|NA
CSVGTGLGYTF
TGCAGCGTTGGTACAGGGTTGGGCTACACCTTC